The 17 T cell receptor beta chains presented below share a single source sample, sequenced in a study of T cells in Graves' hyperthyroidism and ophthalmopathy. It was RNA transcripts that yielded the amplified TCR beta CDR3 regions. Primed by the HTBI set, a first-round RT-PCR was run on the TCR CDR3. TCRdb redid the calling of the multiplex PCR reads with MiXCR, one entry per CDR3 protein. This sample has around 400,000 distinct CDR3 sequences, with approximately 14% found just once. Sequenced material: blood. The origin of the receptors is a young woman with Graves' hyperthyroidism that later progressed to Graves' ophthalmopathy.

This clonotype was counted at least ten times. This rearrangement joins TRBV2 to TRBJ1-5; the D is unclear. The germline V gene has CDR1 SNHLY and CDR2 FYNNEI. The CDR3 has 14 residues. Trimming took 6 bases from V and 6 from J, leaving 15 bases between them. The CDR3: CASSPLTASQPQHF. In DNA, the CDR3 is TGTGCCAGCAGCCCGCTCACGGCGAGTCAGCCCCAGCATTTT.

This clonotype was counted ten times or more. The rearrangement links TRBV12-3 or TRBV12-4 to TRBJ1-1; D might be TRBD1 (5 bases). The CDR3 is made up of 14 amino acids. V dropped 6 bases and J dropped 1 base, with 12 bases sitting between them. CDR3 nucleotides: TGTGCCAGCAGGAAAGGGGCTTCGAACACTGAAGCTTTCTTT. This sequence encodes CASRKGASNTEAFF.

The CDR3: CASSLLSQGAGNTIYF. CDR3 nucleotide sequence: TGCGCCAGCAGCTTGTTATCCCAGGGGGCTGGAAACACCATATATTTT. The chain uses TRBV5-1 and TRBJ1-3, with 7 bases that match TRBD1. The V gene end was trimmed by 1 base and the J gene end by 2 bases; junction bases not matched to a gene: 6. Germline V gives CDR1 SGHRS, CDR2 YFSETQ. This CDR3 comprises 16 residues.

This clonotype has a count of ten or more. The chain joins TRBV5-5 to TRBJ2-5; D unresolved. The CDR3 consists of 13 residues. V was cut by 1 base and J by 5 bases, with 9 bases left in between. Germline lookup yields CDR1 SGHKS and CDR2 YYEKEE (reference sequence). The CDR3 DNA is TGTGCCAGCAGCTTGTTAGCATCGGAGACCCAGTACTTC. The encoded protein is CASSLLASETQYF.

This clonotype showed up just a few times. The V call is TRBV27, the J call TRBJ2-1, with TRBD2 identical over 9 bases. The germline V gene has CDR1 MNHEY and CDR2 SMNVEV (reference sequence). CDR3 size: 17 residues. The V gene end was trimmed by 5 bases and the J gene end by 7 bases; junction bases not matched to a gene: 15. CDR3 sequence reads: CASSPTVAGGPGNEQFF. The CDR3 DNA sequence: TGTGCCAGCAGTCCCACGGTTGCGGGAGGGCCTGGGAATGAGCAGTTCTTC.

Many counts were recorded for this clonotype. The V call is TRBV27, the J call TRBJ2-3; 12 positions agree with TRBD2. The CDR3 length is 16 residues. Germline V gene sequence: CDR1 MNHEY, CDR2 SMNVEV (reference sequence). The ends lost 3 bases at V and 4 bases at J; junction bases unmatched: 5. The DNA of the CDR3 is TGTGCCAGCAGTTTCCACCGACTAGCGGGAGCAGATACGCAGTATTTT. Translated, it gives CASSFHRLAGADTQYF.

Only one count was recorded for this clonotype. The chain couples TRBV6-2 or TRBV6-3 to TRBJ2-6; the D gene is possibly TRBD2 (5 bases). CDR1 is MNHEY and CDR2 is SVGEGT in the germline V gene. The CDR3 is made up of 17 amino acids. Trimming shortened V by 6 bases and J by 5 bases, and 20 bases separated the two germline ends. The CDR3 reads CASSLVQWESRANVLTF. The CDR3 nucleotides are TGTGCCAGCAGCCTTGTCCAGTGGGAGTCTAGGGCCAACGTCCTGACTTTC.

The count of this clonotype is one. The chain joins TRBV12-3 or TRBV12-4 to TRBJ2-1; 13 bases fit TRBD2. The CDR3 sequence is 15 residues long. The ends lost 5 bases at V and 6 bases at J; junction bases unmatched: 4. The CDR3 loop reads CASSRLAGGGNEQFF. Written as DNA, the CDR3 is TGTGCCAGCAGTCGACTAGCGGGAGGCGGCAATGAGCAGTTCTTC.

This clonotype has a count of ten or more. V and J are TRBV20-1 and TRBJ2-1; tentatively, D is TRBD2 (6 bases). The CDR3 consists of 16 residues. Germline assignment: CDR1 DFQATT and CDR2 SNEGSKA (reference sequence). The V end lost 0 bases, the J end lost 3 bases, and 15 bases lay between the germline ends. The CDR3 reads CSARETASGHYNEQFF. Written as DNA, the CDR3 is TGCAGTGCTAGAGAGACTGCGAGCGGGCACTACAATGAGCAGTTCTTC.

This clonotype was observed many times. The chain's CDR3 is CASQGDAYEQYF. The CDR3 nucleotides are TGTGCCAGCCAGGGGGATGCTTACGAGCAGTACTTC. The gene calls are TRBV6-1 and TRBJ2-7, with TRBD1 identical over 7 bases. Germline CDR1 and CDR2: MNHNS and SASEGT. The CDR3 has 12 amino acids. V shed 8 bases and J 4 bases; nucleotides not matched to a gene: 5.

This clonotype was recorded at least ten times. V is TRBV28 and J is TRBJ1-1; D might be TRBD1 (6 bases). V lost 2 bases, J lost 13 bases, and 14 bases lay in between. The germline gives CDR1 MDHEN, CDR2 SYDVKM. There are 12 residues in the CDR3. The CDR3 loop reads CASSLDGGQGFF. DNA for the CDR3: TGTGCCAGCAGTTTAGACGGGGGGCAGGGTTTCTTT.

This clonotype was picked up a small number of times. This chain uses TRBV5-8 with TRBJ1-2; weak D call: TRBD1 (5 bases). Deletions cut 5 bases from V and 6 bases from J, with 11 bases between. The germline gives CDR1 SGHTS, CDR2 YDEGEE. The CDR3 is 12 residues long. The CDR3 bases are TGTGCCAGCAGGTTCAGGGTTGATGGCTACACCTTC. This codes for CASRFRVDGYTF.

This clonotype was picked up a small number of times. The chain recombines TRBV19 with TRBJ2-3; D remains ambiguous. V gave up 3 bases and J gave up 2 bases, with 9 bases separating them. Germline V lookup: CDR1 LNHDA, CDR2 SQIVND (reference sequence). CDR3 size: 14 residues. CDR3 amino acids: CASSIVAATDTQYF. The CDR3 DNA follows: TGTGCCAGTAGTATCGTGGCAGCCACAGATACGCAGTATTTT.

To note about this clonotype: This sequence may be a read error, since a much larger clone differs from it by one base. The J gene is TRBJ2-3, the V gene TRBV18; TRBD1 is a possible D gene (5 bases). The germline V and J ends were trimmed by 3 bases and 6 bases, with 13 bases remaining between them. Germline CDR1 and CDR2: KGHSH and LQKENI. The CDR3 is 14 residues long. CDR3 amino acids: CASSPAPGKDTQYF. The CDR3 DNA sequence: TGTGCCAGCTCACCGGCCCCAGGGAAGGATACGCAGTATTTT.

Ten or more counts support this clonotype. The genes are TRBV27 and TRBJ2-7; a possible D gene is TRBD2 (6 bases). Germline-derived CDR1 and CDR2 are MNHEY and SMNVEV (reference sequence). CDR3 size: 15 residues. Trimming took off 0 bases at V and 4 bases at J, with 13 bases between the two ends. This CDR3 is CASSLSLARDYEQYF. CDR3 nucleotides: TGTGCCAGCAGTTTATCGCTAGCGCGAGATTACGAGCAGTACTTC.

This clonotype has at least ten counts. J is TRBJ2-7 and V is TRBV2; 10 bases agree with TRBD2. The germline V gene encodes CDR1 SNHLY and CDR2 FYNNEI. This CDR3 spans 15 amino acids. V lost 6 bases to trimming and J lost 0 bases; unmatched junction nucleotides: 5. CDR3 in amino acids: CASRIRTSGSYEQYF. Written as DNA, the CDR3 is TGTGCCAGCAGAATAAGGACTAGCGGCTCCTACGAGCAGTACTTC.

This clonotype was counted ten times or more. The rearrangement links TRBV24-1 to TRBJ2-7; TRBD1 matches at 11 bases. Trimming removed 10 bases from V and 3 bases from J; junction bases left unmatched: 7. This CDR3 spans 14 amino acids. Germline assignment: CDR1 KGHDR and CDR2 SFDVKD. CDR3 amino acids: CATQPGTGGYEQYF. DNA of the CDR3: TGTGCCACACAGCCCGGGACAGGGGGCTACGAGCAGTACTTC.